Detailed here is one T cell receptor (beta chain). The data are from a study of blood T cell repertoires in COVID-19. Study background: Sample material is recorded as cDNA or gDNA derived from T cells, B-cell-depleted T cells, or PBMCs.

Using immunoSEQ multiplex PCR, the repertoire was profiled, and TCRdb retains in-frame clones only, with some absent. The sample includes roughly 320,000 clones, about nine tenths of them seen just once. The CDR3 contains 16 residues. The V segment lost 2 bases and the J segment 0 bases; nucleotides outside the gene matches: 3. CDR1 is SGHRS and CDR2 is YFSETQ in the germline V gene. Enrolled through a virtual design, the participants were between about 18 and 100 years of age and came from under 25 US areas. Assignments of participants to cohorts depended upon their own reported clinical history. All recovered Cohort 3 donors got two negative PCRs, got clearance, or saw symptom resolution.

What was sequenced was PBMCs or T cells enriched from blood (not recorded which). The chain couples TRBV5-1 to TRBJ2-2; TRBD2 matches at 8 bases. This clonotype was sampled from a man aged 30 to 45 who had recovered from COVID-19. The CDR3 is CASSFRGGTNTGELFF. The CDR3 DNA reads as TGCGCCAGCAGCTTCCGGGGGGGAACGAACACCGGGGAGCTGTTTTTT.